The clone carrying this T cell receptor (beta chain) was picked up many times. This record comes from a study of human T cells and chemical hapten exposure. Study at large: Variation in per-sample TCR yields came mainly from small pooled library volume differences.

Single cDNA molecules in the library carried unique molecular identifiers attached during preparation. TCRdb called the RACE reads again in MiXCR, with one record for every CDR3 protein. Of roughly 24,000 distinct CDR3 sequences listed, more than 8% were seen once; the top ten hold roughly 7.1%. The time point denotes: patch test 2, 6 weeks after DPC sensitization. Described treatment: therapeutic diphenylcyclopropenone sensitization with weekly scalp DPC. The sequence was collected from a man aged 30-40 years with alopecia areata. Some clones in this sample may be carry-over from other donors' samples. This material consisted of whole blood, taken in connection with sensitization to the hapten diphenylcyclopropenone (DPC).

The CDR3 is CASRGIYNEQFF. In DNA, the CDR3 is TGTGCCAGTCGCGGGATTTACAATGAGCAGTTCTTC. The rearrangement uses TRBV6-5 and TRBJ2-1; maybe TRBD2 (6 bases). The germline V and J ends were trimmed by 9 bases and 4 bases, with 10 bases remaining between them. The CDR3 spans 12 residues. From germline, CDR1 is MNHEY and CDR2 SVGAGI.